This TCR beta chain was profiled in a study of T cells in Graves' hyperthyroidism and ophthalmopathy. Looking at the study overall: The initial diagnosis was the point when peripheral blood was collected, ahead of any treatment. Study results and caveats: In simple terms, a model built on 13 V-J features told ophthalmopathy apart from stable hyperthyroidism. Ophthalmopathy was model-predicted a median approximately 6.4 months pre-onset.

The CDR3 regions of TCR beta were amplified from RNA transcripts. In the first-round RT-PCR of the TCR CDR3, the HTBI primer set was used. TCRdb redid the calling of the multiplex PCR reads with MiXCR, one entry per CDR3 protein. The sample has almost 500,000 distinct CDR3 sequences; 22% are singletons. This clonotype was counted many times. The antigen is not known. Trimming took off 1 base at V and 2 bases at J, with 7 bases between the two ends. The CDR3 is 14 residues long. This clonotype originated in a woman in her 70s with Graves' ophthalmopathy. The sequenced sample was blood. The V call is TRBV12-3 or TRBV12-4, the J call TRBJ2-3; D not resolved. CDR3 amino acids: CASSLDNPTDTQYF. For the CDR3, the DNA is TGTGCCAGCAGTTTAGACAACCCCACAGATACGCAGTATTTT.